This entry lists 21 T cell receptor beta chains sequenced from one sample in a study of T cells in localized non-small cell lung cancer. Generated by immunoSEQ multiplex PCR, the TCRdb table keeps only in-frame clones and is missing some. The sample consists of approximately 80,000 clones, around 84% of them appearing once. Material: peripheral blood, obtained before any cancer treatment. Source of these receptors: a female donor older than 55 with stage I lung adenocarcinoma.

The chain combines TRBV19 with TRBJ2-6; possible D gene TRBD1, 6 bases. Germline CDR1 and CDR2: LNHDA and SQIVND (reference sequence). Trimming shortened V by 3 bases and J by 0 bases, and 12 bases separated the two germline ends. There are 17 residues in the CDR3. CDR3 coding DNA: TGTGCCAGTAGTATTCAACAGGGAAGCTCTGGGGCCAACGTCCTGACTTTC. Its protein product is CASSIQQGSSGANVLTF.

The chain is built from TRBV15 and TRBJ2-2; D is undetermined. The length of the CDR3 is 12 residues. CDR1 is LNHNV, CDR2 YYDKDF, per germline (reference sequence). Trimming took 8 bases from V and 4 from J, leaving 8 bases between them. Here the CDR3 DNA reads TGTGCCACCTGGCCAGGCACCGGGGAGCTGTTTTTT. This codes for CATWPGTGELFF.

V usage is TRBV7-9 and J usage is TRBJ2-3; D unclear. CDR3 length equals 12 residues. Germline CDR1 SEHNR, CDR2 FQNEAQ (reference sequence). Trimming stripped 3 bases from V and 4 bases from J, with 5 bases between. The CDR3 nucleotides are TGTGCCAGCAGCTTCGTACCAGATACGCAGTATTTT. The encoded protein is CASSFVPDTQYF.

This clone occurred once. The chain is built from TRBV4-2 and TRBJ2-5; possibly TRBD1 or TRBD2 for D (6 bases each). Germline-derived CDR1 and CDR2 are LGHNA and YNFKEQ. Trimming left V 0 bases short and J 2 bases short, with 10 bases between. This CDR3 has 15 amino acids. CDR3 protein: CASSQEWGAQETQYF. CDR3 sequence (DNA): TGTGCCAGCAGCCAAGAATGGGGGGCACAAGAGACCCAGTACTTC.

This chain uses TRBV4-1 with TRBJ1-1, with a weak D call TRBD1 (5 bases). V was cut by 1 base and J by 1 base, with 13 bases left in between. The CDR3 contains 16 residues. Germline CDR1 MGHRA, CDR2 YSYEKL. For the CDR3, the DNA is TGCGCCAGCAGCCAAGGTGGGGGGGGTCGGAACACTGAAGCTTTCTTT. Amino acids: CASSQGGGGRNTEAFF.

The chain carries TRBV5-6 and TRBJ2-7; perhaps TRBD1 as D (6 bases). This CDR3 is built from 16 residues. V was cut by 4 bases and J by 0 bases, with 17 bases left in between. CDR1 and CDR2 from the germline V gene are SGHDT and YYEEEE. The chain's CDR3 is CASSPLYRASSYEQYF. CDR3 bases: TGTGCCAGCAGCCCGCTATACAGGGCTAGCTCCTACGAGCAGTACTTC.

This chain uses TRBV4-3 with TRBJ2-5, with a weak D call TRBD1 (6 bases). Matching the DNA end better, TRBJ2-7 makes the J call doubtful. The CDR3 extends over 14 amino acids. CDR1 and CDR2 (germline): LGHNA, YSLEER. The CDR3 loop is CASSQVQGIGEQYF. CDR3 sequence (DNA): TGCGCCAGCAGCCAAGTACAGGGAATTGGCGAGCAGTACTTC.

Remarks on this clone: Germline and junction disagree at one end, which may indicate a read error. The rearrangement links TRBV16 to TRBJ2-3; TRBD1 is a possible D gene (5 bases). Germline CDR1 is KGHSY and CDR2 is FQNENV. This CDR3 is 16 amino acids long. The CDR3 is CASTQGVTYSTDTQYF. The DNA of the CDR3 is TGTGCCAGCACCCAAGGGGTCACCTATAGCACAGATACGCAGTATTTT.

This clone was observed once. The chain links TRBV9 to TRBJ1-5; no firm D call. In germline, CDR1 is SGDLS, CDR2 YYNGEE. V lost 4 bases, J lost 0 bases, and 8 bases lay in between. CDR3 length: 14 amino acids. As DNA, the CDR3 is TGTGCCAGCAGCAGACGCGATAGCAATCAGCCCCAGCATTTT. Its protein product is CASSRRDSNQPQHF.

This chain uses TRBV27 with TRBJ2-2; 12 positions agree with TRBD2. This CDR3 has 18 amino acids. J gave up 4 bases and V 3 bases, and 9 bases lay outside the gene matches. CDR1 is MNHEY and CDR2 is SMNVEV in the germline V gene (reference sequence). CDR3 DNA sequence: TGTGCCAGCAGTTTGTACGTTCGACTAGCGGGAGCCACCGGGGAGCTGTTTTTT. It translates to CASSLYVRLAGATGELFF.

This chain links TRBV18 with TRBJ1-2, with D maybe TRBD1 (6 bases). The V gene's germline CDR1 is KGHSH and CDR2 LQKENI. This CDR3 has 16 residues. V lost 2 bases and J lost 3, with 16 bases in between. The CDR3 DNA reads as TGTGCCAGCTCACCATCAGGGGCGCTTTATGACTATGGCTACACCTTC. Protein product: CASSPSGALYDYGYTF.

The V gene is TRBV5-4, the J gene TRBJ2-3; D unclear. The germline CDR1 and CDR2 sequences are SGHNT and YYREEE (reference sequence). This CDR3 spans 13 amino acids. V lost 5 bases and J lost 6, with 13 bases in between. CDR3 sequence: CASRPLSEDTQYF. The CDR3 nucleotides are TGTGCCAGCAGACCCCTGTCGGAGGATACGCAGTATTTT.

V gene TRBV4-1 combines with J gene TRBJ1-1, with unresolved D. Looked up from germline, CDR1 is MGHRA and CDR2 is YSYEKL. This CDR3 region has 13 residues. V lost 0 bases and J lost 7, with 9 bases in between. The CDR3 loop reads CASSQDTGFEAFF. In DNA form, the CDR3 reads TGCGCCAGCAGCCAAGATACGGGATTTGAAGCTTTCTTT.

The chain recombines TRBV4-3 with TRBJ2-2; D gene ambiguous. The V end was cut by 1 base, the J end by 5 bases, with 8 bases between. Germline CDR1 is LGHNA and CDR2 is YSLEER. CDR3 length equals 14 residues. CDR3 in amino acids: CASSQVGGTGELFF. In DNA, the CDR3 is TGCGCCAGCAGCCAAGTTGGTGGAACCGGGGAGCTGTTTTTT.

This chain uses TRBV4-2 with TRBJ2-7; the D gene could be TRBD1 or TRBD2 (5 bases each). Germline V gene data show CDR1 as LGHNA and CDR2 as YNFKEQ. Between the trimmed V and J ends, which lost 1 base and 0 bases, there was a span of 10 bases. The CDR3 has 15 residues. In DNA, the CDR3 is TGTGCCAGCAGCCAAGGTGGGGACGGCTCCTACGAGCAGTACTTC. Translated: CASSQGGDGSYEQYF.

The chain combines TRBV30 with TRBJ1-4; the D gene is possibly TRBD1 (6 bases). Germline lookup yields CDR1 GTSNPN and CDR2 SVGIG (reference sequence). This CDR3 is 12 amino acids long. CDR3: CALRQAQRKLFF. The CDR3 DNA follows: TGTGCTTTACGACAGGCTCAGCGAAAACTGTTTTTT.

This sequence joins TRBV19 and TRBJ1-1; D remains unclear. Germline CDR1 and CDR2: LNHDA and SQIVND (reference sequence). This CDR3 spans 16 amino acids. The V gene lost 1 base and the J gene lost 1 base, with 13 bases spanning the gap. The CDR3: CASSIGGGAGNTEAFF. CDR3 nucleotide sequence: TGTGCCAGTAGTATAGGAGGAGGAGCAGGGAACACTGAAGCTTTCTTT.

CDR3 region: CASSEMGVYEQYF. CDR3 nucleotide sequence: TGCGCCAGCAGTGAGATGGGTGTCTACGAGCAGTACTTC. The rearrangement uses TRBV5-1 and TRBJ2-7; no clear D. CDR1 is SGHRS, CDR2 YFSETQ, per germline. The CDR3 totals 13 residues. V dropped 5 bases and J dropped 3 bases, with 12 bases sitting between them.

J is TRBJ1-1 and V is TRBV2; D gene uncertain. V lost 0 bases and J 3 bases, leaving 5 bases between the germline ends. The CDR3 has 13 residues. The germline CDR1 and CDR2 sequences are SNHLY and FYNNEI. DNA for the CDR3: TGTGCCAGCAGTGAAGCGCCCGACACTGAAGCTTTCTTT. Translation gives CASSEAPDTEAFF.

The chain uses TRBV5-4 and TRBJ1-1; the D is unclear. CDR1 and CDR2 (germline): SGHNT, YYREEE (reference sequence). The CDR3 covers 14 residues. V lost 0 bases, J lost 1 base, and 7 bases lay in between. CDR3 amino acids: CASSLVQKNTEAFF. The CDR3 coding sequence is TGTGCCAGCAGCTTGGTTCAGAAGAACACTGAAGCTTTCTTT.

The chain is built from TRBV19 and TRBJ2-5; 7 bases are shared with TRBD2. The CDR3 is 13 residues long. V lost 6 bases to trimming and J lost 5 bases; unmatched junction nucleotides: 6. From germline, CDR1 is LNHDA and CDR2 SQIVND (reference sequence). As DNA, the CDR3 is TGTGCCAGTAGGCCCGGGGGGACGGAGACCCAGTACTTC. It specifies CASRPGGTETQYF.